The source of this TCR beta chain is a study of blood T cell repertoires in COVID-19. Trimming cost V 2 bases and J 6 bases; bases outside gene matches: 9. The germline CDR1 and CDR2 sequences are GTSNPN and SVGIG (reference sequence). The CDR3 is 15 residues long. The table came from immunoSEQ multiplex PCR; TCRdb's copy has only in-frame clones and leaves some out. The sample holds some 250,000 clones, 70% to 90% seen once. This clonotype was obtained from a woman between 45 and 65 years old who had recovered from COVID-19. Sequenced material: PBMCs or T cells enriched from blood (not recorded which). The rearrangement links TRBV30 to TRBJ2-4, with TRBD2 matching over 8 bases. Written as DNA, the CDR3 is TGTGCCTGGAGTTTTACAAGGACTAGCACAAACATTCAGTACTTC. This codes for CAWSFTRTSTNIQYF.